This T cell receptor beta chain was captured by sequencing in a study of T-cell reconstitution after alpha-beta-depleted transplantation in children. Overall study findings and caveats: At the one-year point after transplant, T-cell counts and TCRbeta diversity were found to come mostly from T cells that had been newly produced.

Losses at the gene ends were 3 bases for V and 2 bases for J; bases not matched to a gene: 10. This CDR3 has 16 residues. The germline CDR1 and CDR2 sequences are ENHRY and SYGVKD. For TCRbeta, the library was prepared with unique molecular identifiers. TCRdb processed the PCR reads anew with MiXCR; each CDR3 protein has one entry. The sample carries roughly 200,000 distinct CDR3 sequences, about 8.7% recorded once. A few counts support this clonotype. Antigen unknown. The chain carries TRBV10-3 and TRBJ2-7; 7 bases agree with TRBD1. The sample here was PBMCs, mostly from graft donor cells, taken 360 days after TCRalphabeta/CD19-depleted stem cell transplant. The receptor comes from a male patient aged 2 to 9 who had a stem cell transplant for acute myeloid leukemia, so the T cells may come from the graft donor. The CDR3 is CAISDSVGQLTYEQYF. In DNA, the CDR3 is TGTGCCATCAGTGACAGTGTGGGACAGTTAACCTACGAGCAGTACTTC.